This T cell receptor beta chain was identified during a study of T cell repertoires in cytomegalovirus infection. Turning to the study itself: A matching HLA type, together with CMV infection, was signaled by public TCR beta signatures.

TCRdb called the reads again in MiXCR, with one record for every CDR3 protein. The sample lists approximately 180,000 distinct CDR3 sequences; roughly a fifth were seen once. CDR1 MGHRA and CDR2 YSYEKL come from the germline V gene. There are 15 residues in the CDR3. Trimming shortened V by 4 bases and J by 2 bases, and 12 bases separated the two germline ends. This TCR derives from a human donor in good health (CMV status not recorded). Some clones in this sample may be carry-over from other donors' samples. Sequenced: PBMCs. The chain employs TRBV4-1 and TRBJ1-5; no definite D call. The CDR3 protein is CASSPDFLRNQPQHF. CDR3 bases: TGCGCCAGCAGCCCCGACTTCCTCCGCAATCAGCCCCAGCATTTT.